This entry describes one T cell receptor beta chain. The V segment lost 0 bases and the J segment 7 bases; nucleotides outside the gene matches: 11. The CDR3 covers 17 residues. Per the germline V gene, CDR1 is LGHDT and CDR2 is YNNKEL (reference sequence). This sample stems from a study of blood T cell repertoires in COVID-19. Study-level information: PBMCs, B-cell-depleted T cells, or T cells were the source of the cDNA or gDNA that made up the material.

Sequencing was performed with immunoSEQ multiplex PCR; in TCRdb, only in-frame clones are kept and a portion is missing. The top ten hold 20% to 25% of the sample, which has 150,000 to 200,000 clones, nearly 90% seen once. Sequencing input: peripheral blood. The clonotype comes from a man aged 55 to 70 with active or convalescent COVID-19. The chain couples TRBV3-1 (or the pseudogene TRBV3-2) to TRBJ2-1; the match to TRBD2 covers 8 bases. CDR3 protein: CASSQDTGGGYLNEQFF. In nucleotides, the CDR3 is TGTGCCAGCAGCCAAGATACGGGGGGGGGATATCTTAATGAGCAGTTCTTC.